Listed below are T cell receptor beta chains from one sample, sequenced in a study of T cells in Graves' hyperthyroidism and ophthalmopathy. TCRdb analysed the multiplex PCR reads with MiXCR anew, one entry per CDR3 protein. This table has about 300,000 distinct CDR3 sequences, around 25% appearing once. Material for sequencing was blood. These receptor sequences come from a man aged 35-49 years with Graves' hyperthyroidism that later progressed to Graves' ophthalmopathy. Both conserved end residues are trimmed from each CDR3. D genes are given only for firm matches.

v_call,d_call,cdr3_aa
TRBV28,.,ASSPTFGRVDGYT
TRBV7-2,.,ASSSQGAQY
TRBV27,.,ASRRGLNYGYT
TRBV19,TRBD1,ASSPGQGADTEAF
TRBV12-3/TRBV12-4,.,ASSLTNRDEQY
TRBV2,TRBD1,ASSESKGQGPYEQY
TRBV28,.,ASSLSNRLDLSYGYT
TRBV6-2/TRBV6-3,.,ASSYSASTGTEAF
TRBV5-1,TRBD2,ASSQSGRAESEQY
TRBV20-1,.,SASITFGALH
TRBV28,TRBD2,ASSLPRTSGTYEQY
TRBV6-2/TRBV6-3,.,ASSYAGESETQY
TRBV12-3/TRBV12-4,.,ASSFGSGLEAF
TRBV12-3/TRBV12-4,TRBD2,ASSSVGLAGGETQY
TRBV5-1,TRBD1,ASRYIRGNSYEQY
TRBV20-1,.,SARDRTSLETQY
TRBV7-2,TRBD2,ASSPAGTTARGTQY
TRBV6-1,.,ASSVHRDVRGYT
TRBV6-1,.,ASRGSSYEQY
TRBV6-5,TRBD2,ASSYTGLAGKSGGETQY
TRBV27,.,ASSWGPGVYEQY
TRBV5-1,TRBD2,ASSLASAGDGGELF
TRBV3-1,.,ASSQGISGANVLT
TRBV28,TRBD1,ASSLGGGASNEKLF
TRBV24-1,.,ATSDPGPPLSYEQY
TRBV7-9,.,ASSIGHNEQY
TRBV6-1,.,ASSEQGTYQPQH
TRBV5-1,TRBD1,ASSFGTVYGYT
TRBV7-3,TRBD1,ASSPSQGLFHEQY
TRBV6-1,.,ASISGVWSNQPQH
TRBV11-3,.,ASSLDTAVNTEAF
TRBV11-2,TRBD2,ASSSLAGGGETQY
TRBV28,.,ASSFGTFSNTEAF
TRBV12-3/TRBV12-4,.,ASSLGRELSEQY
TRBV20-1,.,SASFTNRLGNEQF
TRBV6-1,.,ASSENRDSPLH
TRBV9,.,ASSQLGGPNTGELF
TRBV2,TRBD1,ASGTGGVVAKNIQY
TRBV5-1,.,ASSFLGLLQETQY
TRBV11-3,.,ASSLSAKYQETQY
TRBV5-1,.,ASSLPPNSAGYEQY
TRBV20-1,.,SAWGTEAF
TRBV27,.,ASSFRGQPYEQY
TRBV29-1,TRBD1,SVPGTVWNTEAF
TRBV28,.,ASSSKRLLRVAF
TRBV15,.,ATSRGVWAGVNQPQH
TRBV28,TRBD2,ASSLAAGRTGELF
TRBV6-1,TRBD1,ASRDRGGGTEAF
TRBV6-5,.,ASSYSWANVLT
TRBV19,.,ASSRQVHSEQY
TRBV9,.,ASSVDRNYGYT
TRBV12-3/TRBV12-4,.,ASSSWTGGYT
TRBV10-3,.,ASAGSSRGEQY
TRBV5-5,TRBD1,ASSKQGRPEAF
TRBV6-2/TRBV6-3,TRBD1,ASNRQGFFSGNTIY